Shown below are 30 T cell receptor beta chains from a single sample sequenced in a study of siplizumab effects on memory and regulatory T cells. Cells that made up the mixed lymphocyte reaction were cocultured at 37°C for around 6 days. Some clones are missing from TCRdb's copy, which holds only in-frame ones; the method was immunoSEQ multiplex PCR. The sample shows around 20,000 clones, 35% to 55% of them seen only once. No antigens are known for them. Material: CFSE-low (dividing) CD4+ T cells sorted from an allogeneic mixed lymphocyte reaction. These receptors were obtained from a human donor in good health; the cells came from an allogeneic mixed lymphocyte reaction.

The chain is built from TRBV6-5 and TRBJ1-5; D gene ambiguous. V lost 7 bases and J 5 bases, leaving 12 bases between the germline ends. Germline lookup yields CDR1 MNHEY and CDR2 SVGAGI. The CDR3 sequence is 13 residues long. The CDR3 DNA reads TGTGCCAGCAAGTTGGGCTTGGATCAGCCCCAGCATTTT. It codes for CASKLGLDQPQHF.

The gene calls are TRBV11-1 and TRBJ1-6; D is ambiguous. The CDR3 consists of 13 residues. CDR1 and CDR2 (germline): SGHAT, FQDESV (reference sequence). V dropped 4 bases and J dropped 7 bases, with 8 bases sitting between them. The CDR3 DNA is TGTGCCAGCAGCTGGGGTGCAAATTCACCCCTCCACTTT. It codes for CASSWGANSPLHF.

In its sample, this clone was seen a few times. In nucleotides, the CDR3 is TGTGCCAGCAGCAGTGATAGCAATCAGCCCCAGCATTTT. This codes for CASSSDSNQPQHF. This chain uses TRBV7-3 with TRBJ1-5; D uncertain. Trimming removed 5 bases from V and 0 bases from J, with 5 bases in between. In germline, CDR1 is SGHTA, CDR2 FQGTGA. The CDR3 runs to 13 residues.

The chain recombines TRBV5-4 with TRBJ2-3; D call uncertain. Looked up from germline, CDR1 is SGHNT and CDR2 is YYREEE (reference sequence). V lost 9 bases and J lost 5, with 16 bases in between. CDR3 length: 13 residues. The CDR3 nucleotides read TGTGCCACCACGGACCCGATAAAAGATACGCAGTATTTT. Its protein product is CATTDPIKDTQYF.

This clone qualifies as medium-sized. This chain links TRBV12-5 with TRBJ2-1, with TRBD2 matching over 10 bases. This CDR3 region has 16 residues. Looked up from germline, CDR1 is LGHNT and CDR2 is FRNRAP. V trimming: 5 bases; J trimming: 4 bases; junction bases outside the gene matches: 8. The CDR3 protein is CASGIGTSAPYNEQFF. The CDR3 region has the DNA TGTGCTAGTGGTATAGGGACTAGCGCGCCTTACAATGAGCAGTTCTTC.

V is TRBV18 and J is TRBJ2-2; no clear D gene. CDR3 length: 14 residues. CDR1 is KGHSH, CDR2 LQKENI, per germline. Trimming cost V 2 bases and J 1 base, with 5 bases left between them. The CDR3 coding sequence is TGTGCCAGCTCACCAGTGGGGAACACCGGGGAGCTGTTTTTT. Translating gives CASSPVGNTGELFF. The entire variable domain, with the rest obtained from reference TRBV18 and TRBJ2-2, is as follows: NAGVMQNPRHLVRRRGQEARLRCSPMKGHSHVYWYRQLPEEGLKFMVYLQKENIIDESGMPKERFSAEFPKEGPSILRIQQVVRGDSAAYFCASSPVGNTGELFFGEGSRLTVL.

The CDR3 region has the DNA TGTGCCAGCAGCTTCCGGACTATAAATTACGAGCAGTACTTC. It specifies CASSFRTINYEQYF. V and J are TRBV7-2 and TRBJ2-7; the D gene is possibly TRBD2 (6 bases). V lost 3 bases, J lost 4 bases, and 13 bases lay in between. The CDR3 has 14 residues. Germline-derived CDR1 and CDR2 are SGHTA and FQGNSA.

The gene calls are TRBV18 and TRBJ2-5; 8 bases fit TRBD2. This CDR3 region has 15 residues. V was pared by 2 bases and J by 5 bases, with 7 bases of the junction left unmatched. CDR1 is KGHSH and CDR2 is LQKENI in the germline V gene. This CDR3 is CASSPVGGGTETQYF. CDR3 coding DNA: TGTGCCAGCTCACCAGTCGGGGGGGGCACGGAGACCCAGTACTTC. Looking up the rest from reference TRBV18 and TRBJ2-5 gives the full variable domain: NAGVMQNPRHLVRRRGQEARLRCSPMKGHSHVYWYRQLPEEGLKFMVYLQKENIIDESGMPKERFSAEFPKEGPSILRIQQVVRGDSAAYFCASSPVGGGTETQYFGPGTRLLVL.

The chain uses TRBV6-1 and TRBJ2-5; 9 bases agree with TRBD1. The J segment lost 4 bases and the V segment lost 2 bases, leaving 5 bases of the junction unmatched. The CDR3 length is 15 residues. In germline, CDR1 is MNHNS, CDR2 SASEGT. The CDR3 region has the DNA TGTGCCAGCAGTGAATGGAACAGGGGGCTAGAGACCCAGTACTTC. This gives the protein CASSEWNRGLETQYF.

In this sample, this clone turned up a few times. The gene calls are TRBV2 and TRBJ1-4; 8 bases map to TRBD1. J gave up 8 bases and V 3 bases, and 5 bases lay outside the gene matches. Germline V gene data show CDR1 as SNHLY and CDR2 as FYNNEI. CDR3 length: 14 residues. DNA of the CDR3: TGTGCCAGCAGTGAGGACAGGGCGGGGGAAAAACTGTTTTTT. It codes for CASSEDRAGEKLFF.

V is TRBV5-6 and J is TRBJ2-1, with TRBD1 identical over 8 bases. The V segment lost 7 bases and the J segment 1 base; nucleotides outside the gene matches: 7. CDR3 length: 15 amino acids. CDR1 and CDR2 from the germline V gene are SGHDT and YYEEEE. The CDR3 coding sequence is TGTGCCAGCGGATTAGACAGGGGTTCCTACAATGAGCAGTTCTTC. This gives the protein CASGLDRGSYNEQFF.

As for this clone: A much larger clonotype is one base distant, so this may be a read error. The chain combines TRBV12-5 with TRBJ2-7; 8 nucleotides line up with TRBD1. The V gene's germline CDR1 is LGHNT and CDR2 FRNRAP. Trimming cost V 8 bases and J 2 bases; bases outside gene matches: 8. This CDR3 has 14 residues. CDR3 DNA sequence: TGTGCTAGTATTGGGGCAGGGGGCCCCTACGAGCAGTACTTC. This gives the protein CASIGAGGPYEQYF.

The genes are TRBV7-2 and TRBJ1-2; no definite D call. V lost 5 bases and J lost 0, with 10 bases in between. Germline V gives CDR1 SGHTA, CDR2 FQGNSA. The CDR3 spans 14 residues. The CDR3 region is CASSQDAANYGYTF. In DNA form, the CDR3 reads TGTGCCAGCAGCCAAGATGCCGCTAACTATGGCTACACCTTC.

This clone was observed a few times. Here the CDR3 DNA reads TGTGCCATCAGTGGACTAGCGGGGGATTACAGGGACGAGCAGTACTTC. Protein sequence: CAISGLAGDYRDEQYF. The V call is TRBV10-3, the J call TRBJ2-7; 12 positions match TRBD2. This CDR3 contains 16 residues. Germline trimming cut 4 bases from V and 5 bases from J; bases unmatched to any gene: 9. Germline V gene lookup returns CDR1 ENHRY and CDR2 SYGVKD.

Of note for this clone: In the same sample, other DNA sequences code for this CDR3. This chain links TRBV5-1 with TRBJ1-1; D is uncertain. The germline V and J ends were trimmed by 4 bases and 1 base, with 11 bases remaining between them. The germline V gene has CDR1 SGHRS and CDR2 YFSETQ. This CDR3 contains 14 residues. Here the CDR3 reads CASSEGNWNTEAFF. The CDR3 DNA is TGCGCCAGCAGCGAAGGGAATTGGAACACTGAAGCTTTCTTT.

V usage is TRBV2 and J usage is TRBJ1-6, with TRBD1 as a possible D gene (6 bases). This CDR3 region has 13 residues. Germline V gene data show CDR1 as SNHLY and CDR2 as FYNNEI. Trimming cost V 8 bases and J 7 bases, with 12 bases left between them. CDR3 amino acids: CASGGGYNSPLHF. CDR3 nucleotides: TGTGCCAGCGGAGGGGGTTACAATTCACCCCTCCACTTT.

As concerns this clone: The same CDR3 also results from other DNA sequences found in this sample. This chain uses TRBV19 with TRBJ2-7, with D possibly being TRBD1 or TRBD2 (5 bases each). The CDR3 extends over 14 amino acids. Germline CDR1 is LNHDA and CDR2 is SQIVND (reference sequence). The germline V and J ends were trimmed by 3 bases and 2 bases, with 11 bases remaining between them. The CDR3 here is CASSIRDGAYEQYF. CDR3 in DNA: TGTGCCAGTAGTATCCGGGACGGAGCCTACGAGCAGTACTTC.

The chain recombines TRBV29-1 with TRBJ2-3; TRBD2 might be the D (5 bases). CDR1 SQVTM and CDR2 ANQGSEA come from the germline V gene. The V end lost 8 bases, the J end lost 3 bases, and 15 bases lay between the germline ends. The CDR3 loop spans 13 amino acids. The CDR3 region is CSIERIRTDTQYF. The CDR3, as DNA: TGCAGCATAGAGCGGATAAGGACAGATACGCAGTATTTT.

This clone was counted a few times. V is TRBV5-1 and J is TRBJ2-7; TRBD1 matches at 9 bases. The CDR3 is 16 amino acids. The germline V gene has CDR1 SGHRS and CDR2 YFSETQ. After removal of 3 bases from V and 4 bases from J, the junction contained 11 bases not matched to a gene. The CDR3 here is CASSSSPGQGAYEQYF. CDR3 nucleotide sequence: TGCGCCAGCAGCTCGTCCCCGGGACAGGGAGCATACGAGCAGTACTTC. Drawing the rest from reference TRBV5-1 and TRBJ2-7, the complete variable domain is KAGVTQTPRYLIKTRGQQVTLSCSPISGHRSVSWYQQTPGQGLQFLFEYFSETQRNKGNFPGRFSGRQFSNSRSEMNVSTLELGDSALYLCASSSSPGQGAYEQYFGPGTRLTVT.

The V gene is TRBV4-1, the J gene TRBJ1-1; unclear D gene. Trimming left V 1 base short and J 7 bases short, with 7 bases between. This CDR3 has 12 residues. Germline V CDR1 and CDR2: MGHRA, YSYEKL. Written as DNA, the CDR3 is TGCGCCAGCAGCCAAGTGGGCTATGAAGCTTTCTTT. This codes for CASSQVGYEAFF.

Only a few counts were recorded for this clone. The V call is TRBV19, the J call TRBJ2-2; D unresolved. CDR3 length: 14 amino acids. The V and J ends lost 2 bases and 5 bases respectively, with 9 bases between them. Germline-derived CDR1 and CDR2 are LNHDA and SQIVND (reference sequence). CDR3 sequence reads: CASSILSMTGELFF. DNA for the CDR3: TGTGCCAGTAGTATACTAAGCATGACCGGGGAGCTGTTTTTT.

This clone was picked up a small number of times. The V call is TRBV5-1, the J call TRBJ2-3, with TRBD2 matching over 10 bases. The length of the CDR3 is 20 residues. J was trimmed by 0 bases and V by 0 bases; bases with no gene match: 13. The germline CDR1 and CDR2 sequences are SGHRS and YFSETQ. The chain's CDR3 is CASSLALLAAGGLSTDTQYF. DNA for the CDR3: TGCGCCAGCAGCTTGGCCCTTCTAGCAGCGGGGGGGTTAAGCACAGATACGCAGTATTTT.

This clone was picked up a small number of times. This chain links TRBV10-2 with TRBJ1-6, with D maybe TRBD1 (5 bases). Per germline, CDR1 WSHSY and CDR2 SAAADI. This CDR3 comprises 12 residues. The ends were cut back, 3 bases at V and 9 bases at J, with 6 bases in the middle. The chain's CDR3 is CASSDGGSPLHF. As DNA, the CDR3 is TGCGCCAGCAGTGACGGGGGTTCACCCCTCCACTTT.

The chain is built from TRBV10-3 and TRBJ1-6; 8 bases line up with TRBD1. Germline V gives CDR1 ENHRY, CDR2 SYGVKD. The CDR3 consists of 14 residues. V lost 4 bases to trimming and J lost 10 bases; unmatched junction nucleotides: 6. The chain's CDR3 is CAISGDRGGSPLHF. The CDR3 DNA sequence: TGTGCCATCAGTGGTGACAGGGGTGGGTCACCCCTCCACTTT.

This clone was recorded only once. The CDR3 loop reads CAWSVQPGGAFGAPNSPLHF. The CDR3 nucleotides read TGTGCCTGGAGTGTACAGCCAGGGGGCGCTTTTGGGGCCCCAAATTCACCCCTCCACTTT. V gene TRBV30 combines with J gene TRBJ1-6, with 8 bases lining up with TRBD1. Germline V gene sequence: CDR1 GTSNPN, CDR2 SVGIG (reference sequence). The junction had 20 bases not matched to a gene; V was cut back by 0 bases and J by 7 bases. CDR3 length: 20 residues.

This clone has a single count. This sequence joins TRBV12-5 and TRBJ2-5; TRBD2 matches 7 bases. The CDR3 contains 16 residues. The V segment lost 1 base and the J segment 2 bases; nucleotides outside the gene matches: 7. CDR1 and CDR2 from the germline V gene are LGHNT and FRNRAP. The CDR3 coding sequence is TGTGCTAGTGGTTTGGCCCTATTGGGGGGGCAAGAGACCCAGTACTTC. It yields the protein CASGLALLGGQETQYF. Full variable domain (remainder filled in from reference TRBV12-5 and TRBJ2-5): DARVTQTPRHKVTEMGQEVTMRCQPILGHNTVFWYRQTMMQGLELLAYFRNRAPLDDSGMPKDRFSAEMPDATLATLKIQPSEPRDSAVYFCASGLALLGGQETQYFGPGTRLLVL.

This clone showed up just a few times. The chain employs TRBV5-4 and TRBJ2-5; D uncertain. Deletions cut 0 bases from V and 7 bases from J, with 10 bases between. Germline assignment: CDR1 SGHNT and CDR2 YYREEE (reference sequence). The CDR3 has 13 residues. The CDR3 is CASSLDSPGTQYF. Written as DNA, the CDR3 is TGTGCCAGCAGCTTGGACTCCCCAGGGACCCAGTACTTC.

This clone was counted a few times. The chain is built from TRBV7-8 and TRBJ2-6; D unresolved. This CDR3 is built from 16 residues. Trimming shortened V by 5 bases and J by 0 bases, and 11 bases separated the two germline ends. The germline CDR1 and CDR2 sequences are SGHVS and FQNEAQ. CDR3 protein: CASSQTANSGANVLTF. CDR3 DNA sequence: TGTGCCAGCAGCCAAACTGCCAACTCTGGGGCCAACGTCCTGACTTTC. Drawing the rest from reference TRBV7-8 and TRBJ2-6, the complete variable domain is GAGVSQSPRYKVAKRGQDVALRCDPISGHVSLFWYQQALGQGPEFLTYFQNEAQLDKSGLPSDRFFAERPEGSVSTLKIQRTQQEDSAVYLCASSQTANSGANVLTFGAGSRLTVL.

This clone was seen a few times. V and J are TRBV5-4 and TRBJ1-4; 7 nucleotides match TRBD1. V was pared by 3 bases and J by 6 bases, with 5 bases of the junction left unmatched. CDR3 length equals 14 residues. Per germline, CDR1 SGHNT and CDR2 YYREEE (reference sequence). CDR3: CASSSKGTDEKLFF. CDR3 sequence (DNA): TGTGCCAGCAGCTCCAAGGGGACAGATGAAAAACTGTTTTTT.

The sample holds a few counts of this clone. This chain uses TRBV5-4 with TRBJ1-4, with D unresolved. This CDR3 region has 15 residues. Germline values: CDR1 SGHNT, CDR2 YYREEE (reference sequence). V was shortened by 0 bases and J by 4 bases, with 10 bases between the two germline ends. CDR3 nucleotide sequence: TGTGCCAGCAGCTTGGCGGCGGGCAGTAATGAAAAACTGTTTTTT. Amino acid sequence: CASSLAAGSNEKLFF. Full variable domain (outside the CDR3, taken from reference TRBV5-4 and TRBJ1-4): ETGVTQSPTHLIKTRGQQVTLRCSSQSGHNTVSWYQQALGQGPQFIFQYYREEENGRGNFPPRFSGLQFPNYSSELNVNALELDDSALYLCASSLAAGSNEKLFFGSGTQLSVL.